This T cell receptor (beta chain) was sequenced for a study of shared clonotypes between healthy human individuals. Looking at the study overall: Contributing individuals were two females and a few males aged 18 to 49. Study findings and constraints: Researchers found naive subsets generally carried larger estimated richness than memory subsets.

This clone was seen once. Its antigen is undetermined. It was at deep level that the assay was run. Only in-frame clones appear in the TCRdb table, and some are missing; sequencing was by immunoSEQ multiplex PCR. Of under 2,500,000 clones in the sample, around 95% were seen once. CDR3 length equals 15 residues. Looked up from germline, CDR1 is SGHVS and CDR2 is FNYEAQ. J was trimmed by 0 bases and V by 2 bases; bases with no gene match: 3. The source is a man aged 18 to 35 in good health. The chain recombines TRBV7-6 with TRBJ2-7; 8 positions match TRBD1. The sequencing input was naive CD4+ T cells sorted from blood. The subset denotes: CD45RA+ positively selected. This chain's CDR3 is CASSLQGASSYEQYF. In DNA, the CDR3 is TGTGCCAGCAGCTTACAGGGGGCGAGCTCCTACGAGCAGTACTTC.